This is a list of T cell receptor beta chains from one sample in a study of T cell clonotyping in hematopoietic cell transplantation. The table came from immunoSEQ multiplex PCR; TCRdb's copy has only in-frame clones and leaves some out. Among over 6,000 clones listed, about 91% were seen once. The sequencing used peripheral blood mononuclear cells, collected before stem cell transplant. These receptors all stem from a man younger than 45 with acute myeloid leukemia. Some clones in this sample may be carry-over from other donors' samples. CDR3s include the opening cysteine and the closing phenylalanine or tryptophan. Each record gives: CDR3 DNA, CDR3 protein, D gene, J gene, V gene. A D gene is named only where the DNA matches it firmly.

cdr3_nt: TGTGCCAGCAGTTCCAGGGATATCAGAGGAAACACCATATATTTT
cdr3_aa: CASSSRDIRGNTIYF
d_call: .
j_call: TRBJ1-3
v_call: TRBV6-5

cdr3_nt: TGTGCCATCAGTGAGTCGGCAGATTTGAACACTGAAGCTTTCTTT
cdr3_aa: CAISESADLNTEAFF
d_call: .
j_call: TRBJ1-1
v_call: TRBV10-3

cdr3_nt: TGTGCCAGCAGCGACCGACAGGGAGGGTATCAGCCCCAGCATTTT
cdr3_aa: CASSDRQGGYQPQHF
d_call: TRBD1
j_call: TRBJ1-5
v_call: TRBV2

cdr3_nt: TGTGCCAGCAGCTCGGGTAGGGCGGGACCGTTACATGAGCAGTTCTTC
cdr3_aa: CASSSGRAGPLHEQFF
d_call: .
j_call: TRBJ2-1
v_call: TRBV11-3

cdr3_nt: TGCGCCAGCACCACAGGGCAAGGCACAGATACGCAGTATTTT
cdr3_aa: CASTTGQGTDTQYF
d_call: .
j_call: TRBJ2-3
v_call: TRBV5-1

cdr3_nt: TGCAGCGTCCCGAGCTTCGACTATGGCTACACCTTC
cdr3_aa: CSVPSFDYGYTF
d_call: .
j_call: TRBJ1-2
v_call: TRBV29-1

cdr3_nt: TGTGCCAGCAGCTTGGGGGAGACCTATGGTGAAGCTTTCTTT
cdr3_aa: CASSLGETYGEAFF
d_call: .
j_call: TRBJ1-1
v_call: TRBV5-6

cdr3_nt: TGCAGTGCTAGACAGGCAGGGCAGTTCTTC
cdr3_aa: CSARQAGQFF
d_call: .
j_call: TRBJ2-1
v_call: TRBV20-1

cdr3_nt: TGTGCCAGCAGTCTCTGGACGGCGGCGGAAGGCTACACCTTC
cdr3_aa: CASSLWTAAEGYTF
d_call: .
j_call: TRBJ1-2
v_call: TRBV6-6

cdr3_nt: TGTGCCAGCAGGGGGATTGGAAACACCATATATTTT
cdr3_aa: CASRGIGNTIYF
d_call: .
j_call: TRBJ1-3
v_call: TRBV6-6

cdr3_nt: TGCGCCAGCAGCCAAGATTGGCGAGCGGGAGGTCCCCAATCCTACGAGCAGTACTTC
cdr3_aa: CASSQDWRAGGPQSYEQYF
d_call: TRBD2
j_call: TRBJ2-7
v_call: TRBV4-3

cdr3_nt: TGTGCCAGCAGCGTATGGGCCTCGAACACCGGGGAGCTGTTTTTT
cdr3_aa: CASSVWASNTGELFF
d_call: .
j_call: TRBJ2-2
v_call: TRBV9